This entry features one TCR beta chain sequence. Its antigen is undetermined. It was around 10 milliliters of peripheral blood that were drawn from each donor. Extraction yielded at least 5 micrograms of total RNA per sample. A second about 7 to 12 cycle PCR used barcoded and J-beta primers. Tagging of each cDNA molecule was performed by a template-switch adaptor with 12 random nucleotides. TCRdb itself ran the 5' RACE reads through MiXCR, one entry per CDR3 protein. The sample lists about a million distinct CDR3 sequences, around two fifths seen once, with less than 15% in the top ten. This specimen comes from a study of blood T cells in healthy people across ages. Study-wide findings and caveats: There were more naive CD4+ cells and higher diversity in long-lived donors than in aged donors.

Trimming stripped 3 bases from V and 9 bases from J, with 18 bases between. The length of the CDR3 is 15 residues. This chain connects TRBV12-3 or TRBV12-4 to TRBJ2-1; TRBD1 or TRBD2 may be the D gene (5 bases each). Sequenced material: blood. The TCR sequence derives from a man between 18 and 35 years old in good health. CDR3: CASSFASRELGEQFF. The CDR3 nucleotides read TGTGCCAGCAGTTTCGCCTCCAGGGAGTTGGGTGAGCAGTTCTTC.